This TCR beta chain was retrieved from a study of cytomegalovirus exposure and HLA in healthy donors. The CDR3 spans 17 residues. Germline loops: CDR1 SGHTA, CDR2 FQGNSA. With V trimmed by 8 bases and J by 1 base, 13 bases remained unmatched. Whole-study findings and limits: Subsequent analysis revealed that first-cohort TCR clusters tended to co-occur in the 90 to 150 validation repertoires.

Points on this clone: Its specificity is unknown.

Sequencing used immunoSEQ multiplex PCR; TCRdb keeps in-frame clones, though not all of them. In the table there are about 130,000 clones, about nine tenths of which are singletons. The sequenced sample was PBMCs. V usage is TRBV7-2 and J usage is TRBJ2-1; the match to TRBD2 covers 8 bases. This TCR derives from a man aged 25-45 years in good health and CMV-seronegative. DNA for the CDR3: TGTGCCAGCCGCTACCAAGCGGGAGCCCTTTCCTACAATGAGCAGTTCTTC. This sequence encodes CASRYQAGALSYNEQFF.